Presented here are 24 T cell receptor beta chains from one specimen sequenced in a study of T-cell memory formation after mild COVID-19 (dated by TCRdb to the early 2020s). Library creation used 5' RACE. The reads were generated on an Illumina NovaSeq 6000. TCRdb reanalyzed the raw reads on its own, using fastp at Q25 for trimming and MiXCR for clone calling, and kept in-frame beta chains. Rows are unified per CDR3 protein, each entry keeping the most common DNA and genes. This sample is represented by approximately 250,000 distinct CDR3 sequences; less than 20% of them were singletons. The top ten clonotypes cover less than 2.5% of the sample. Sequencing input: PBMCs or a T cell subset sorted from them (not recorded which). The receptors shown here come from an adult woman who had mild COVID-19 (a few samples of this study predate the infection). The sample titles of this study are shuffled in the database, so cell type and time point are left out; the donor was told from shared clones.

This clonotype was counted at least ten times. The chain joins TRBV5-1 to TRBJ2-5, with 8 positions matching TRBD2. The CDR3 is made up of 14 amino acids. The J segment lost 1 base and the V segment lost 1 base, leaving 0 bases of the junction unmatched. Germline values: CDR1 SGHRS, CDR2 YFSETQ. CDR3 sequence reads: CASSLTSGQETQYF. The CDR3 DNA follows: TGCGCCAGCAGCTTGACTAGCGGCCAAGAGACCCAGTACTTC.

J is TRBJ1-1 and V is TRBV14; D possibly corresponds to TRBD1 (5 bases). Between the trimmed V and J ends, which lost 0 bases and 0 bases, there was a span of 11 bases. This CDR3 spans 16 amino acids. The germline V gene encodes CDR1 SGHDN and CDR2 FVKESK. Here the CDR3 reads CASSQEWGSLNTEAFF. In nucleotides, the CDR3 is TGTGCCAGCAGCCAAGAATGGGGCAGCTTGAACACTGAAGCTTTCTTT.

This clonotype occurred a few times. V and J are TRBV4-3 and TRBJ2-3; 11 nucleotides match TRBD2. The CDR3 length is 13 residues. Looked up from germline, CDR1 is LGHNA and CDR2 is YSLEER. Trimming at V came to 2 bases and at J to 9 bases, leaving 1 base not matched to a gene. The CDR3: CASSQRLAGTQYF. The CDR3 DNA reads as TGCGCCAGCAGCCAACGACTAGCGGGAACGCAGTATTTT.

This clonotype was seen only a few times. The V gene is TRBV29-1, the J gene TRBJ2-5, with D hard to call. The CDR3 contains 12 residues. With 1 base removed from V and 2 bases from J, the gap between germline ends came to 5 bases. The germline CDR1 and CDR2 sequences are SQVTM and ANQGSEA. The CDR3 bases are TGCAGCGTTGAAGCTTTTCAAGAGACCCAGTACTTC. It is translated as CSVEAFQETQYF.

This clonotype has a handful of counts. The chain is built from TRBV27 and TRBJ2-2, with TRBD1 matching 10 bases. In germline, CDR1 is MNHEY, CDR2 SMNVEV (reference sequence). The CDR3 sequence is 13 residues long. V dropped 8 bases and J dropped 4; count of bases not matched to a gene: 1. The CDR3 sequence is CASGTGVTGELFF. CDR3 in DNA: TGTGCCAGCGGGACAGGGGTCACCGGGGAGCTGTTTTTT.

The chain recombines TRBV7-6 with TRBJ2-3; 9 bases match TRBD1. Germline loops: CDR1 SGHVS, CDR2 FNYEAQ. This CDR3 is built from 16 residues. The junction had 12 bases not matched to a gene; V was cut back by 4 bases and J by 7 bases. CDR3 nucleotide sequence: TGTGCCAGCAGCTCCGTATGGGGACAGGGAGGCTATACGCAGTATTTT. It is translated as CASSSVWGQGGYTQYF. Supplemented by reference TRBV7-6 and TRBJ2-3, the full variable domain reads GAGVSQSPRYKVTKRGQDVALRCDPISGHVSLYWYRQALGQGPEFLTYFNYEAQQDKSGLPNDRFSAERPEGSISTLTIQRTEQRDSAMYRCASSSVWGQGGYTQYFGPGTRLTVL.

This CDR3 reads CASSFTGAGYGYTF. As DNA, the CDR3 is TGTGCCAGCAGCTTCACAGGGGCGGGCTATGGCTACACCTTC. The V gene is TRBV5-5, the J gene TRBJ1-2; 7 nucleotides align to TRBD1. CDR1 is SGHKS, CDR2 YYEKEE, per germline (reference sequence). J was trimmed by 4 bases and V by 2 bases; bases with no gene match: 5. The CDR3 covers 14 residues.

This clonotype has a handful of counts. The chain combines TRBV5-4 with TRBJ1-4, with TRBD1 as a possible D gene (5 bases). CDR3 size: 16 residues. Germline V CDR1 and CDR2: SGHNT, YYREEE (reference sequence). V was clipped by 0 bases and J by 0 bases, with 9 bases between them. The CDR3 DNA follows: TGTGCCAGCAGCTTGGGAGACAGATCAACTAATGAAAAACTGTTTTTT. Translation: CASSLGDRSTNEKLFF.

This clonotype was detected a few times. The chain joins TRBV7-2 to TRBJ1-6, with 8 bases identical to TRBD1. The germline CDR1 and CDR2 sequences are SGHTA and FQGNSA. Trimming at V came to 5 bases and at J to 8 bases, leaving 11 bases not matched to a gene. This CDR3 contains 16 residues. CDR3 sequence: CASSAPLGTGDSPLHF. The CDR3 DNA is TGTGCCAGCAGCGCGCCGCTCGGGACAGGAGATTCACCCCTCCACTTT.

The table lists this clonotype with a few counts. The chain couples TRBV10-3 to TRBJ2-7, with 9 bases matching TRBD1. V gave up 10 bases and J gave up 7 bases; unmatched junction bases: 11. This CDR3 contains 13 residues. Germline CDR1 ENHRY, CDR2 SYGVKD. CDR3 in DNA: TGTGCCAGCCGGGGACAGGGAAGGGAGGAGCAGTACTTC. Translated: CASRGQGREEQYF.

The chain employs TRBV2 and TRBJ1-3; tentatively, D is TRBD1 (6 bases). This CDR3 is 15 amino acids long. Germline loops: CDR1 SNHLY, CDR2 FYNNEI. Between the trimmed V and J ends, which lost 7 bases and 0 bases, there was a span of 13 bases. The CDR3 DNA is TGTGCCAGCAAGCTACAGGGAAGCTCTGGAAACACCATATATTTT. This gives the protein CASKLQGSSGNTIYF.

This chain links TRBV5-1 with TRBJ1-2; 8 bases map to TRBD1. V lost 4 bases and J lost 4; bases outside the gene matches: 9. This CDR3 comprises 15 residues. The germline V gene has CDR1 SGHRS and CDR2 YFSETQ. The chain's CDR3 is CASSGWTGSFYGYTF. CDR3 nucleotides: TGCGCCAGCAGCGGGTGGACAGGGAGTTTCTATGGCTACACCTTC.

This chain joins TRBV30 and TRBJ2-5, with a possible D match to TRBD1 (6 bases). Trimming took 1 base from V and 14 from J, leaving 20 bases between them. Per germline, CDR1 GTSNPN and CDR2 SVGIG (reference sequence). The CDR3 has 13 amino acids. CDR3 sequence (DNA): TGTGCCTGGAGTGACCAGGGGCTAGGGCAGAGCTACTTC. Translating it yields CAWSDQGLGQSYF.

Only a few counts were recorded for this clonotype. The rearrangement uses TRBV5-1 and TRBJ2-1, with D uncertain. The V gene lost 4 bases and the J gene lost 5 bases, with 13 bases spanning the gap. The germline V gene encodes CDR1 SGHRS and CDR2 YFSETQ. This CDR3 region has 14 residues. The CDR3 bases are TGCGCCAGCAGCCCTTTGGGCGCAAACAATGAGCAGTTCTTC. Protein: CASSPLGANNEQFF.

Written as DNA, the CDR3 is TGCAGTGTTCCGGGGAAAGGGGGGGCCAAAAACATTCAGTACTTC. Translation gives CSVPGKGGAKNIQYF. The V and J genes are TRBV20-1 and TRBJ2-4, with D tentatively TRBD1 or TRBD2 (6 bases each). V shed 7 bases and J shed 1 base, with 17 bases lying between them. The germline V gene encodes CDR1 DFQATT and CDR2 SNEGSKA (reference sequence). The length of the CDR3 is 15 residues.

The chain is built from TRBV11-3 and TRBJ1-1; D remains ambiguous. Trimming took off 1 base at V and 6 bases at J, with 3 bases between the two ends. Germline values: CDR1 SGHNT, CDR2 YENEEA. This CDR3 has 11 amino acids. As DNA, the CDR3 is TGTGCCAGCAGCTTAGTCTCTGAAGCTTTCTTT. Its protein product is CASSLVSEAFF.

This clonotype came up a few times. The chain links TRBV7-6 to TRBJ2-7; no clear D. Trimming pared 3 bases from V and 0 bases from J, leaving 9 bases between. This CDR3 contains 14 residues. Germline assignment: CDR1 SGHVS and CDR2 FNYEAQ. This CDR3 reads CASSFDSISYEQYF. In DNA, the CDR3 is TGTGCCAGCAGCTTTGACTCAATCTCCTACGAGCAGTACTTC.

This chain uses TRBV5-6 with TRBJ2-1; D tentatively reads TRBD1 or TRBD2 (5 bases each). V was pared by 2 bases and J by 0 bases, with 12 bases between. This CDR3 contains 16 residues. Germline CDR1 reads SGHDT; CDR2 reads YYEEEE. CDR3 nucleotides: TGTGCCAGCAGCTTCGGGACGGGGAGCTCCTACAATGAGCAGTTCTTC. The encoded protein is CASSFGTGSSYNEQFF.

The chain joins TRBV4-1 to TRBJ1-4, with 7 bases lining up with TRBD1. This CDR3 has 14 amino acids. J lost 7 bases, V lost 5 bases, and 7 bases had no gene match. The germline V gene encodes CDR1 MGHRA and CDR2 YSYEKL. This CDR3 is CASSTNRGGEKLFF. CDR3 coding DNA: TGCGCCAGCAGCACAAACAGGGGCGGTGAAAAACTGTTTTTT.

The sample holds a few counts of this clonotype. The rearrangement links TRBV6-1 to TRBJ1-1; D is unresolved. Trimming removed 0 bases at V and 3 bases at J, with 11 bases between. Germline V gene lookup returns CDR1 MNHNS and CDR2 SASEGT. CDR3 length: 15 amino acids. The CDR3 region is CASSEAGGPDTEAFF. CDR3 DNA sequence: TGTGCCAGCAGTGAAGCCGGAGGTCCCGACACTGAAGCTTTCTTT.

V gene TRBV6-2 or TRBV6-3 combines with J gene TRBJ1-2; 8 bases are shared with TRBD1. Per germline, CDR1 MNHEY and CDR2 SVGEGT. This CDR3 is 12 amino acids long. The junction had 2 bases not matched to a gene; V was cut back by 7 bases and J by 4 bases. This CDR3 is CASKDRGYGYTF. The CDR3 region has the DNA TGTGCCAGCAAAGACAGGGGCTATGGCTACACCTTC.

At least ten counts were recorded for this clonotype. This chain links TRBV6-6 with TRBJ2-2; D may be TRBD1 (6 bases). V lost 2 bases and J lost 2, with 15 bases in between. Germline values: CDR1 MNHNY, CDR2 SVGAGI (reference sequence). The CDR3 length is 17 residues. The CDR3 sequence: CASSYGTGTPNTGELFF. The CDR3 nucleotides read TGTGCCAGCAGTTACGGGACGGGGACACCCAACACCGGGGAGCTGTTTTTT.

This clonotype was seen a few times. V usage is TRBV4-2 and J usage is TRBJ1-2, with D hard to call. V was pared by 1 base and J by 2 bases, with 14 bases between. The CDR3 length is 16 residues. The germline CDR1 and CDR2 sequences are LGHNA and YNFKEQ. CDR3 amino acids: CASSQGHESRNYGYTF. DNA of the CDR3: TGTGCCAGCAGCCAAGGCCACGAAAGTAGGAACTATGGCTACACCTTC.

V and J are TRBV3-1 and TRBJ2-1; TRBD2 aligns across 11 bases. The CDR3 extends over 16 amino acids. V lost 0 bases, J lost 7 bases, and 5 bases stayed unmatched. CDR1 is LGHDT and CDR2 is YNNKEL in the germline V gene (reference sequence). This CDR3 reads CASSQDGASGGNEQFF. In DNA form, the CDR3 reads TGTGCCAGCAGCCAAGATGGAGCTAGCGGGGGGAATGAGCAGTTCTTC.